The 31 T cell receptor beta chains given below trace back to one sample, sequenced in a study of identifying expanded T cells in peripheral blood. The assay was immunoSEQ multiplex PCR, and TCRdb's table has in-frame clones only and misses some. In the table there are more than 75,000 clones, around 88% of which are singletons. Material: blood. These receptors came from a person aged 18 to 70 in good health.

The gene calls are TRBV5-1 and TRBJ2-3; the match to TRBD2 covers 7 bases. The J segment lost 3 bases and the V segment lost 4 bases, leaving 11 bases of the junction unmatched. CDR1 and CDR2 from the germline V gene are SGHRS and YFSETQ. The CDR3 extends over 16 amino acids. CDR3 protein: CASSPGVGLSTDTQYF. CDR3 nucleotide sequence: TGCGCCAGCAGCCCTGGGGTGGGACTATCTACAGATACGCAGTATTTT.

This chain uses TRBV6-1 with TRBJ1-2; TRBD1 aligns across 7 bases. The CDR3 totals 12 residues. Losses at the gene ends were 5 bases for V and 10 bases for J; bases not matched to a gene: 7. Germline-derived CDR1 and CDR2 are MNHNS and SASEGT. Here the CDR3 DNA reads TGTGCCAGCAGTCTAACAGGGGACCTCTACACCTTC. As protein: CASSLTGDLYTF.

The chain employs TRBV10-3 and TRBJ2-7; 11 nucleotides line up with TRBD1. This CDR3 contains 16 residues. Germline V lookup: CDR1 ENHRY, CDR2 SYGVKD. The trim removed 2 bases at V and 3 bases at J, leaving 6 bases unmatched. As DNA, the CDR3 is TGTGCCATCAGTGAGCCCGGGACAGGGGGAGGCTACGAGCAGTACTTC. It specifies CAISEPGTGGGYEQYF.

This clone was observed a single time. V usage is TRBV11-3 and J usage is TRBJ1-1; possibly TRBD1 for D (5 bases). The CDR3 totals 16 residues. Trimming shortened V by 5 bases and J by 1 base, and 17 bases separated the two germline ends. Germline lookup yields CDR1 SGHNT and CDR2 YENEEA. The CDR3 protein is CASSQGSQTRNTEAFF. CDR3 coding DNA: TGTGCCAGCAGCCAGGGTAGTCAAACCAGGAACACTGAAGCTTTCTTT.

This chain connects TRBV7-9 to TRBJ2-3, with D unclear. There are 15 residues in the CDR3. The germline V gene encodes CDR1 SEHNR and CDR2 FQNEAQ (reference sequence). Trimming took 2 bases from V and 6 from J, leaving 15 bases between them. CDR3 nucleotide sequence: TGTGCCAGCAGCTTACAGGCCCCGGCCGAGGATACGCAGTATTTT. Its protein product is CASSLQAPAEDTQYF.

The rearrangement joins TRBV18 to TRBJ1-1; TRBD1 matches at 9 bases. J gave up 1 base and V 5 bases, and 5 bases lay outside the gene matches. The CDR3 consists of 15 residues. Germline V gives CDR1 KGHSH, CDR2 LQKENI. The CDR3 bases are TGTGCCAGCTCATCCCAGGACAGGGGGAACACTGAAGCTTTCTTT. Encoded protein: CASSSQDRGNTEAFF.

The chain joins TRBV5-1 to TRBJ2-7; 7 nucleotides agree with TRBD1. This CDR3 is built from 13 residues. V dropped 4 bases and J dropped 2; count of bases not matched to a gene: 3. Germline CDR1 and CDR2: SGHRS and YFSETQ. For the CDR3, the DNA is TGCGCCAGCAGCATCGGACAGGCCTACGAGCAGTACTTC. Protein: CASSIGQAYEQYF.

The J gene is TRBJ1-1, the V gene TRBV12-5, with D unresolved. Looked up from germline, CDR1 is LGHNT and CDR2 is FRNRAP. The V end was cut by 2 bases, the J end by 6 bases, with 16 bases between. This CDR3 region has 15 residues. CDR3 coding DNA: TGTGCTAGTGGTTTGTACCCCCTCGTCGGTGCTGAAGCTTTCTTT. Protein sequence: CASGLYPLVGAEAFF.

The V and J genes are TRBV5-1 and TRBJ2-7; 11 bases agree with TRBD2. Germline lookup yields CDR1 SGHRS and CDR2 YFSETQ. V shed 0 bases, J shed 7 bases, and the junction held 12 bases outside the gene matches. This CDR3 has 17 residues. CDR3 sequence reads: CASSLGSSGGQVREQYF. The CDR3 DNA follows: TGCGCCAGCAGCTTGGGCTCTAGCGGGGGGCAAGTCAGAGAGCAGTACTTC.

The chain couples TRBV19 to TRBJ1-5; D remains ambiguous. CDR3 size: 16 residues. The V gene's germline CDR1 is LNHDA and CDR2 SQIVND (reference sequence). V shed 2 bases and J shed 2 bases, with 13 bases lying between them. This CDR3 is CASSIMVGQGNQPQHF. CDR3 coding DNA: TGTGCCAGTAGTATAATGGTGGGCCAGGGCAATCAGCCCCAGCATTTT.

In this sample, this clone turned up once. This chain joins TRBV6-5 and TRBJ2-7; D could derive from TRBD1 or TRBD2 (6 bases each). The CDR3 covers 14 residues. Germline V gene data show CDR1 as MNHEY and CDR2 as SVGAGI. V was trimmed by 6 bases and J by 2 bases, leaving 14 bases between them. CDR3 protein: CASRRDTGPYEQYF. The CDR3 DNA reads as TGTGCCAGCAGGCGGGACACCGGCCCCTACGAGCAGTACTTC.

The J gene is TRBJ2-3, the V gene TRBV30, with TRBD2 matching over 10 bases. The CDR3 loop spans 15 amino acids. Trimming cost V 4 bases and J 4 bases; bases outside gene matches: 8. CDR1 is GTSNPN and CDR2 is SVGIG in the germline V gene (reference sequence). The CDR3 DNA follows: TGTGCCTGGACTTTTGGACTAGCGGTTCCAGATACGCAGTATTTT. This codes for CAWTFGLAVPDTQYF.

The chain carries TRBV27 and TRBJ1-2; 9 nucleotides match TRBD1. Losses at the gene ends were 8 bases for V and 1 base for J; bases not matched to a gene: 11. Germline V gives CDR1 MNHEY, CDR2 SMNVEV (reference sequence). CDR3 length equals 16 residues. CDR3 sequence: CASGDRALLVNYGYTF. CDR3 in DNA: TGTGCCAGCGGGGACAGGGCCCTCCTAGTTAACTATGGCTACACCTTC.

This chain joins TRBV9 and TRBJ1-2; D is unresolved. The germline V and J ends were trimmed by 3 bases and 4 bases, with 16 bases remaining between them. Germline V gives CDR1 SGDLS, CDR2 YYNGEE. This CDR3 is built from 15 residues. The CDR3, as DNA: TGTGCCAGCAGCGCGTTCAGGACTTTGGGCTATGGCTACACCTTC. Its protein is CASSAFRTLGYGYTF.

CDR3 amino acids: CASSPTGEQYF. The CDR3 DNA is TGTGCCAGCTCACCTACCGGGGAGCAGTACTTC. The rearrangement links TRBV18 to TRBJ2-7; D is unresolved. The CDR3 extends over 11 amino acids. V was trimmed by 3 bases and J by 7 bases, leaving 7 bases between them. Per germline, CDR1 KGHSH and CDR2 LQKENI. The full variable domain, completed using reference TRBV18 and TRBJ2-7, is NAGVMQNPRHLVRRRGQEARLRCSPMKGHSHVYWYRQLPEEGLKFMVYLQKENIIDESGMPKERFSAEFPKEGPSILRIQQVVRGDSAAYFCASSPTGEQYFGPGTRLTVT.

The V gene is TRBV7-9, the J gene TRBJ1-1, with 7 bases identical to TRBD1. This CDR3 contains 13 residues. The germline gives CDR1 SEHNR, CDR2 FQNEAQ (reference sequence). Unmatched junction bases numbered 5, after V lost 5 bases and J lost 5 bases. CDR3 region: CASSRGQRTEAFF. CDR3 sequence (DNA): TGTGCCAGCAGCCGGGGACAGAGGACTGAAGCTTTCTTT.

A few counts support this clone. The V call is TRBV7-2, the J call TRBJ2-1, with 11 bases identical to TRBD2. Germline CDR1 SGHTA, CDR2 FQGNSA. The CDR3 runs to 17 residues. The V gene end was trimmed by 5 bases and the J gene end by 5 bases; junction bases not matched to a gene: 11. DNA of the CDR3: TGTGCCAGCAGCGTACCAGCAGGGACTAGCGGAAACAATGAGCAGTTCTTC. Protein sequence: CASSVPAGTSGNNEQFF.

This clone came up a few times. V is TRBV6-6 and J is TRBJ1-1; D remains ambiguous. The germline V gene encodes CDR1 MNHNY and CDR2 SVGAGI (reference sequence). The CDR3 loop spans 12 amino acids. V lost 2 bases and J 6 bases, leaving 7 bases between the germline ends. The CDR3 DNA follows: TGTGCCAGCAGTTACGGGCCAGCTGAAGCTTTCTTT. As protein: CASSYGPAEAFF.

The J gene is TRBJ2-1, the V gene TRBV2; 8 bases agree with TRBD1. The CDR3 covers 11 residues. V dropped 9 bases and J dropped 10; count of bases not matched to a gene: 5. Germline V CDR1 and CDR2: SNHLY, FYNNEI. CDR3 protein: CARGQAREQFF. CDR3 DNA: TGTGCCAGGGGACAGGCGAGAGAGCAGTTCTTC.

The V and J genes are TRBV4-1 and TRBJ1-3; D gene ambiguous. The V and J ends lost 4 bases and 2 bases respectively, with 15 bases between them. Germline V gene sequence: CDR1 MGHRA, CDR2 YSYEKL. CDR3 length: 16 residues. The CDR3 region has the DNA TGCGCCAGCAGCCGGACGTGGCCCCAGGCTGGAAACACCATATATTTT. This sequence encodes CASSRTWPQAGNTIYF.

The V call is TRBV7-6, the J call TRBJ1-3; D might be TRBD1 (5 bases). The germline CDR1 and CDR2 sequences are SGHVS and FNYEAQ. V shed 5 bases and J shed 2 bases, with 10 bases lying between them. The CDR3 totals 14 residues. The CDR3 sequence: CASSPGTPGNTIYF. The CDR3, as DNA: TGTGCCAGCAGCCCTGGGACCCCTGGAAACACCATATATTTT. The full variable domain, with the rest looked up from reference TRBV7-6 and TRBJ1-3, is GAGVSQSPRYKVTKRGQDVALRCDPISGHVSLYWYRQALGQGPEFLTYFNYEAQQDKSGLPNDRFSAERPEGSISTLTIQRTEQRDSAMYRCASSPGTPGNTIYFGEGSWLTVV.

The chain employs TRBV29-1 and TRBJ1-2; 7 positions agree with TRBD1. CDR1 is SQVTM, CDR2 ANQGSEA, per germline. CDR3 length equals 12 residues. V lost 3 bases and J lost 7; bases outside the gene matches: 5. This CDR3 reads CSVDKGATGYTF. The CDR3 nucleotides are TGCAGCGTTGATAAGGGGGCGACTGGCTACACCTTC.

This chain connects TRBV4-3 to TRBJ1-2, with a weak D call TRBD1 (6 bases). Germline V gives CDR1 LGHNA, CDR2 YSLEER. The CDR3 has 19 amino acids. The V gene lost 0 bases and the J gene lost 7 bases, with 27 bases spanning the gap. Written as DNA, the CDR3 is TGCGCCAGCAGCCAAGACATCCGTACTTTGGCAGGGGAGGTGTGTGGCTACACCTTC. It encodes CASSQDIRTLAGEVCGYTF.

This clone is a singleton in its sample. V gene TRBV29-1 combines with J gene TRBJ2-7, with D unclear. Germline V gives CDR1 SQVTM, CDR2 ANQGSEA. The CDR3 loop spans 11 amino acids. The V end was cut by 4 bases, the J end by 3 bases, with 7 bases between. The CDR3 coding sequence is TGCAGCGTTGTTGAACTCTACGAGCAGTACTTC. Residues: CSVVELYEQYF.

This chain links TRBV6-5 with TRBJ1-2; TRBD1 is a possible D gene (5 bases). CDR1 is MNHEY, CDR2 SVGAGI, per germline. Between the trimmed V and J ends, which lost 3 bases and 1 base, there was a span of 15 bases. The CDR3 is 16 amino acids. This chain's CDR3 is CASSYVGASGNYGYTF. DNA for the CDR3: TGTGCCAGCAGTTATGTAGGGGCGTCGGGTAACTATGGCTACACCTTC.

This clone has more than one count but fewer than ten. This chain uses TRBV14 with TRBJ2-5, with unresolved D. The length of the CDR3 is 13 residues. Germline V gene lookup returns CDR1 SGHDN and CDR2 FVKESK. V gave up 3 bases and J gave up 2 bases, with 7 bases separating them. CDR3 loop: CASSHFRQETQYF. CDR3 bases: TGTGCCAGCAGCCACTTTAGGCAAGAGACCCAGTACTTC. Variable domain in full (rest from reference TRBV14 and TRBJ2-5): EAGVTQFPSHSVIEKGQTVTLRCDPISGHDNLYWYRRVMGKEIKFLLHFVKESKQDESGMPNNRFLAERTGGTYSTLKVQPAELEDSGVYFCASSHFRQETQYFGPGTRLLVL.

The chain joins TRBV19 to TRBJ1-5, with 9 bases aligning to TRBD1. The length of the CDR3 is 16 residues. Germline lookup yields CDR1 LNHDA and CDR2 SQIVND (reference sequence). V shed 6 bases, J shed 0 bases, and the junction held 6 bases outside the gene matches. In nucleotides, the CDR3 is TGTGCCAGTAGGGAGGACAGGGGATATAGCAATCAGCCCCAGCATTTT. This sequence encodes CASREDRGYSNQPQHF. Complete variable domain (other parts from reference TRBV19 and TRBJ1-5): DGGITQSPKYLFRKEGQNVTLSCEQNLNHDAMYWYRQDPGQGLRLIYYSQIVNDFQKGDIAEGYSVSREKKESFPLTVTSAQKNPTAFYLCASREDRGYSNQPQHFGDGTRLSIL.

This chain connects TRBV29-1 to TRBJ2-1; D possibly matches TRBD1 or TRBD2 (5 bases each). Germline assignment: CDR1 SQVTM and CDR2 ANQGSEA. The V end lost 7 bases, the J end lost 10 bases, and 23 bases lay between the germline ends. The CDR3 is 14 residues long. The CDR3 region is CSAFPGTVSGEQFF. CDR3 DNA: TGCAGCGCCTTCCCTGGGACCGTGTCTGGGGAGCAGTTCTTC.

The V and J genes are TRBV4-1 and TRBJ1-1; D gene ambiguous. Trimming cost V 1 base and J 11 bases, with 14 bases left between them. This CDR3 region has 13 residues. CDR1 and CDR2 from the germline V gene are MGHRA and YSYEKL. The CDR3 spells CASSQVVADRAFF. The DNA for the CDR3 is TGCGCCAGCAGCCAAGTCGTGGCAGATAGGGCTTTCTTT.

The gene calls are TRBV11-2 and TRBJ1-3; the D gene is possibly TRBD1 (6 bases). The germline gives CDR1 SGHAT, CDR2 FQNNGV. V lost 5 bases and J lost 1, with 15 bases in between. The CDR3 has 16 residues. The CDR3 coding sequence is TGTGCCAGCAGCACCAACAGGGACTGGTCTGGAAACACCATATATTTT. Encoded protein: CASSTNRDWSGNTIYF.

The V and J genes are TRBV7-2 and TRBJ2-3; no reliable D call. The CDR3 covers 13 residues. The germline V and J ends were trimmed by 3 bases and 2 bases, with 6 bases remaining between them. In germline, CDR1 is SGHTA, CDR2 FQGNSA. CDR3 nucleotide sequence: TGTGCCAGCAGCTTTACACACACAGATACGCAGTATTTT. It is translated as CASSFTHTDTQYF.